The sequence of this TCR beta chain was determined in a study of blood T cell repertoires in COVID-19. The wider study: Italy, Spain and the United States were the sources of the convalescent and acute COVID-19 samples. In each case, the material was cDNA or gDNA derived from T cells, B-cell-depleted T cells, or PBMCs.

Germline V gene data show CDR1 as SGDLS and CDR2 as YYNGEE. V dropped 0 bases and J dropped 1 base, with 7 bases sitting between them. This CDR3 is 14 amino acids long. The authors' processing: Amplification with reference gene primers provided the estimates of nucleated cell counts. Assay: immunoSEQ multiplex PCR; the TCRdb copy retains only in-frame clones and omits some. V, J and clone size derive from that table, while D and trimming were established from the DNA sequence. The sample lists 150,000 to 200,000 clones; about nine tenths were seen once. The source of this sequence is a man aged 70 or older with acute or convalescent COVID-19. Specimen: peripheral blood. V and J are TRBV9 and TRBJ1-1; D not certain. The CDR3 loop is CASSVAHENTEAFF. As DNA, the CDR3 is TGTGCCAGCAGCGTAGCACATGAGAACACTGAAGCTTTCTTT. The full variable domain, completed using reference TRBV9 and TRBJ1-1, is DSGVTQTPKHLITATGQRVTLRCSPRSGDLSVYWYQQSLDQGLQFLIQYYNGEERAKGNILERFSAQQFPDLHSELNLSSLELGDSALYFCASSVAHENTEAFFGQGTRLTVV.